The rows below give T cell receptor beta chains drawn from one sample of a study of blood T cell repertoires in COVID-19. Sequencing was performed with immunoSEQ multiplex PCR; in TCRdb, only in-frame clones are kept and a portion is missing. Altogether approximately 220,000 clones are present, 80% to 90% being singletons, with the ten largest covering about 4.5%. The sequencing input was PBMCs or T cells enriched from blood (not recorded which). The source is a woman aged 25 to 45 who had been exposed to COVID-19. Both conserved end residues are part of each CDR3. A D gene is named only where the DNA matches it firmly. Clone size is not always given. Where it is, it says once, few, many or a class for expanded clones.

D gene	J gene	clone size	V gene	CDR3 DNA	CDR3 protein
.	TRBJ2-7	.	TRBV3-1/TRBV3-2	TGTGCCAGCATGGGACTCAGCTCCTACGAGCAGTACTTC	CASMGLSSYEQYF
.	TRBJ1-4	.	TRBV27	TGTGCCAGCAGTACCCCTGGCGGCGGGGAGAATGAAAAACTGTTTTTT	CASSTPGGGENEKLFF
TRBD1	TRBJ1-5	.	TRBV2	TGTGCCAGCACTGGAGGGACAGGAGGACAGCCCCAGCATTTT	CASTGGTGGQPQHF
.	TRBJ1-5	.	TRBV5-1	TGCGCCAGCAGCTTGGAATCAGGGAACAATCAGCCCCAGCATTTT	CASSLESGNNQPQHF
.	TRBJ1-2	.	TRBV10-1	TGCGCCAGCAGTGAGTCGGGGGCTGGCGGCTACACCTTC	CASSESGAGGYTF
TRBD2	TRBJ2-7	.	TRBV5-1	TGCGCCAGCAGCCCCGGGGAGCGGGACTGGGAGCAGTACTTC	CASSPGERDWEQYF
.	TRBJ1-4	.	TRBV5-4	TGTGCCAGCAGCTTGGAGGTCAAGGGGGTTGAAAAACTGTTTTTT	CASSLEVKGVEKLFF
.	TRBJ1-3	.	TRBV10-2	TGCGCCAGCAGGACGGAGGGTGAGGGAAACACCATATATTTT	CASRTEGEGNTIYF
.	TRBJ1-1	few	TRBV6-2/TRBV6-3	TGTGCCAGCAGTTATGGGGCAGCAGCTGAAGCTTTCTTT	CASSYGAAAEAFF
.	TRBJ1-1	.	TRBV4-1	TGCGCCAGCAGCCAAGAGGGGCAGGGGCCTAGAAACACTGAAGCTTTCTTT	CASSQEGQGPRNTEAFF
.	TRBJ1-2	.	TRBV6-6	TGTGCCAGCAGTTATGGGACATCTAACTATGGCTACACCTTC	CASSYGTSNYGYTF
TRBD2	TRBJ2-6	.	TRBV19	TGTGCCAGCAGGACTAGCGGGGGCCTGAAATCTCAGCCTGGGGCCAACGTCCTGACTTTC	CASRTSGGLKSQPGANVLTF
.	TRBJ1-4	once	TRBV4-1	TGCGCCAGCAGCCTCGGGACATTCGGGGAAAAACTGTTTTTT	CASSLGTFGEKLFF
TRBD1	TRBJ2-6	.	TRBV18	TGTGCCAGCTCACCAAAACAGGGGGCGGCCTCTGGGGCCAACGTCCTGACTTTC	CASSPKQGAASGANVLTF
TRBD1	TRBJ1-5	few	TRBV27	TGTGCCAGCAGTTTATCCGCCGGGCAGGGGGGTCAGCCCCAGCATTTT	CASSLSAGQGGQPQHF